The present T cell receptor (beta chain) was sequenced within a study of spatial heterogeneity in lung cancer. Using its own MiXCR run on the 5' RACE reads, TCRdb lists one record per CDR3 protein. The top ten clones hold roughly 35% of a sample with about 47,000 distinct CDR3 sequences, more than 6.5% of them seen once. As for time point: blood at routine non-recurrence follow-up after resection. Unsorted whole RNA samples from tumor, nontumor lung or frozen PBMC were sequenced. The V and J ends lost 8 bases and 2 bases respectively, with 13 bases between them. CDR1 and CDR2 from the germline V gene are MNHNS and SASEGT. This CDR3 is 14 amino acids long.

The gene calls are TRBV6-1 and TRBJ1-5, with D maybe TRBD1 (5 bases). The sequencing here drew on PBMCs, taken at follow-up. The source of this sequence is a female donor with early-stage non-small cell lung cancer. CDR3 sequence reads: CASGAGGGNQPQHF. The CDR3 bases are TGTGCCAGCGGCGCCGGGGGTGGCAATCAGCCCCAGCATTTT.